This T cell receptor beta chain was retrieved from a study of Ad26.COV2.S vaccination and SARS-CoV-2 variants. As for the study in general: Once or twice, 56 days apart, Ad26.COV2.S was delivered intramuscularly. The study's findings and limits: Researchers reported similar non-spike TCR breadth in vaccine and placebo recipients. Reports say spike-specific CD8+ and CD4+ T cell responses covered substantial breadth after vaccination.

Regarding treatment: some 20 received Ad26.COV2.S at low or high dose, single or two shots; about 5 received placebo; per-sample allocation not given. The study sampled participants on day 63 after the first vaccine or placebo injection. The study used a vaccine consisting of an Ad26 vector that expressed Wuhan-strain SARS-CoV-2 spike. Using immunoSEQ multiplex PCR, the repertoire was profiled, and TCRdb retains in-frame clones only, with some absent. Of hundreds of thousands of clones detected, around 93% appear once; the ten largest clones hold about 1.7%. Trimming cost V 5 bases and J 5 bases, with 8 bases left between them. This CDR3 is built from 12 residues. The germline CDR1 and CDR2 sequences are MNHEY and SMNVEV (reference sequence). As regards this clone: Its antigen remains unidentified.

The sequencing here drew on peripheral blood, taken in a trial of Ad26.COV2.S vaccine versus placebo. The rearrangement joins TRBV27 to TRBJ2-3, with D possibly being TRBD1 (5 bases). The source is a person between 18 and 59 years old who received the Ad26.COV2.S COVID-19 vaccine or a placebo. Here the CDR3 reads CASSQGEDTQYF. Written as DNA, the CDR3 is TGTGCCAGCAGTCAAGGGGAAGATACGCAGTATTTT.